Presented here are 9 T cell receptor beta chains from one specimen sequenced in a study of blood T cells in healthy people across ages. Then a second PCR, running about 6 to 11 cycles, was carried out with a sample-barcoded 5' primer and a J-beta primer mix. TCRdb analysed the 5' RACE reads with MiXCR anew, one entry per CDR3 protein. Among around 1,000,000 distinct CDR3 sequences listed, less than 45% were seen once. Specimen: blood. The origin of the receptors is a man between 18 and 29 years old in good health.

The chain links TRBV15 to TRBJ2-1; 8 bases line up with TRBD1. The assigned J gene may be wrong: the sequence end matches TRBJ2-7 better. The CDR3 has 15 amino acids. Germline CDR1 is LNHNV and CDR2 is YYDKDF (reference sequence). CDR3 coding DNA: TGTGCCACCAGCCACCGGGACAGGAGGGGCAATGAGCAGTACTTC. It is translated as CATSHRDRRGNEQYF.

This clonotype was counted at least ten times. The gene calls are TRBV6-6 and TRBJ1-2; D is uncertain. This CDR3 comprises 13 residues. Trimming pared 5 bases from V and 4 bases from J, leaving 11 bases between. Germline CDR1 and CDR2: MNHNY and SVGAGI (reference sequence). The CDR3 sequence: CASSPQASYGYTF. The DNA for the CDR3 is TGTGCCAGCAGTCCCCAGGCCTCCTATGGCTACACCTTC.

This clonotype has only a few counts. The chain couples TRBV12-5 to TRBJ2-4; TRBD2 might be the D (6 bases). Germline V lookup: CDR1 LGHNT, CDR2 FRNRAP. This CDR3 contains 15 residues. Trimming removed 5 bases at V and 5 bases at J, with 16 bases between. CDR3 DNA: TGTGCTAGTGGTCCCGGGACGGCGGGACAAAACATTCAGTACTTC. Translating it yields CASGPGTAGQNIQYF. Drawing the rest from reference TRBV12-5 and TRBJ2-4, the complete variable domain is DARVTQTPRHKVTEMGQEVTMRCQPILGHNTVFWYRQTMMQGLELLAYFRNRAPLDDSGMPKDRFSAEMPDATLATLKIQPSEPRDSAVYFCASGPGTAGQNIQYFGAGTRLSVL.

This clonotype was recorded many times. The chain links TRBV29-1 to TRBJ1-2; the D gene is possibly TRBD1 (5 bases). This CDR3 spans 11 amino acids. In germline, CDR1 is SQVTM, CDR2 ANQGSEA. Trimming pared 6 bases from V and 6 bases from J, leaving 11 bases between. The CDR3 loop is CSVAQAHGYTF. The CDR3 nucleotides read TGCAGCGTCGCACAGGCTCATGGCTACACCTTC.

This clonotype was picked up a small number of times. The chain combines TRBV6-1 with TRBJ1-2, with D unresolved. The CDR3 runs to 14 residues. The V gene lost 1 base and the J gene lost 3 bases, with 9 bases spanning the gap. Germline loops: CDR1 MNHNS, CDR2 SASEGT. The CDR3 reads CASSEGREDYGYTF. For the CDR3, the DNA is TGTGCCAGCAGTGAAGGAAGGGAGGACTATGGCTACACCTTC.

Concerning this clonotype itself: This clone may be a read error of a much larger clone one base away. The J gene is TRBJ2-3, the V gene TRBV5-1; D call uncertain. This CDR3 spans 15 amino acids. Germline CDR1 and CDR2: SGHRS and YFSETQ. CDR3 sequence (DNA): TGCGCCAGCAGCTACGGGCCTCAGTCCACAGATATGCAGTATTTT. Residues: CASSYGPQSTDMQYF. Based on the CDR3 plus reference TRBV5-1 and TRBJ2-3, the full variable domain is KAGVTQTPRYLIKTRGQQVTLSCSPISGHRSVSWYQQTPGQGLQFLFEYFSETQRNKGNFPGRFSGRQFSNSRSEMNVSTLELGDSALYLCASSYGPQSTDMQYFGPGTRLTVL.

This clonotype came up a few times. The V call is TRBV29-1, the J call TRBJ1-1; no clear D gene. The length of the CDR3 is 12 residues. V lost 4 bases and J lost 12, with 18 bases in between. Germline values: CDR1 SQVTM, CDR2 ANQGSEA. The CDR3 region has the DNA TGCAGCGTTGGAGATTGGAACAGCAGGACTTTCTTT. This encodes CSVGDWNSRTFF. The variable domain in full, completed from reference TRBV29-1 and TRBJ1-1, reads SAVISQKPSRDICQRGTSLTIQCQVDSQVTMMFWYRQQPGQSLTLIATANQGSEATYESGFVIDKFPISRPNLTFSTLTVSNMSPEDSSIYLCSVGDWNSRTFFGQGTRLTVV.

This clonotype was observed a few times. The rearrangement joins TRBV9 to TRBJ2-3; maybe TRBD1 (6 bases). Germline V gene sequence: CDR1 SGDLS, CDR2 YYNGEE. Trimming shortened V by 4 bases and J by 0 bases, and 12 bases separated the two germline ends. There are 15 residues in the CDR3. The DNA of the CDR3 is TGTGCCAGCAGCCCGTGGGGGCGGAGCACAGATACGCAGTATTTT. Translated: CASSPWGRSTDTQYF.

In the case of this clonotype: A single base separates this from a much larger clone, so it may be a read error. The chain recombines TRBV29-1 with TRBJ2-1, with 11 bases lining up with TRBD1. The CDR3 is made up of 17 amino acids. V was clipped by 5 bases and J by 5 bases; unmatched bases: 14. Looked up from germline, CDR1 is SQVTM and CDR2 is ANQGSEA. This CDR3 is CSVPGQGDRRGHNEQFF. DNA for the CDR3: TGCAGCGTTCCGGGACAGGGGGATAGGCGGGGACACAATGAGCAGTTCTTC.